Following are 8 T cell receptor beta chains from one sample sequenced in a study of cytomegalovirus exposure and HLA in healthy donors. Researchers ran the PCR with 60 Vbeta and 13 Jbeta primers. Data came from immunoSEQ multiplex PCR; TCRdb stores just in-frame clones and leaves some out. The sample gives under 150,000 clones, roughly four fifths of which show up once; 3.4% is in the top ten. Sequencing input: PBMCs. These receptors were obtained from a male donor in good health and CMV-seronegative.

The CDR3 bases are TGCGCCAGCAGCCAAGCAAGGGGGTCGGGAAACACCATATATTTT. Its protein is CASSQARGSGNTIYF. V is TRBV4-3 and J is TRBJ1-3; tentative D call: TRBD1 (6 bases). Trimming pared 1 base from V and 4 bases from J, leaving 11 bases between. The CDR3 is made up of 15 amino acids. Germline V gives CDR1 LGHNA, CDR2 YSLEER.

The chain uses TRBV7-9 and TRBJ2-7, with 9 bases lining up with TRBD2. The V and J ends lost 2 bases and 0 bases, in that order; junction bases with no gene match: 11. The CDR3 is 18 residues long. Per germline, CDR1 SEHNR and CDR2 FQNEAQ (reference sequence). CDR3 sequence (DNA): TGTGCCAGCAGCTTATATGGTAGCGGGAGTCGGAACTCCTACGAGCAGTACTTC. Protein sequence: CASSLYGSGSRNSYEQYF.

Remarks on this clone: In the same sample, other DNA sequences code for this CDR3. The CDR3 nucleotides read TGTGCCAGCAGTGAAGAGGAGGACGGGCAGTACCAAGAGACCCAGTACTTC. The encoded protein is CASSEEEDGQYQETQYF. The chain has TRBV2 and TRBJ2-5, with a tentative D call TRBD2 (5 bases). The germline V gene encodes CDR1 SNHLY and CDR2 FYNNEI. V lost 1 base and J 0 bases, leaving 15 bases between the germline ends. There are 17 residues in the CDR3.

This rearrangement joins TRBV28 to TRBJ2-1; the D gene is possibly TRBD2 (5 bases). The CDR3 is made up of 15 amino acids. Germline lookup yields CDR1 MDHEN and CDR2 SYDVKM. V was shortened by 2 bases and J by 5 bases, with 13 bases between the two germline ends. CDR3 residues: CASSLGSRINNEQFF. CDR3 DNA sequence: TGTGCCAGCAGTTTAGGGAGCAGAATTAACAATGAGCAGTTCTTC.

V is TRBV27 and J is TRBJ2-3, with TRBD2 matching over 8 bases. The J segment lost 4 bases and the V segment lost 0 bases, leaving 12 bases of the junction unmatched. The CDR3 has 18 residues. Germline values: CDR1 MNHEY, CDR2 SMNVEV (reference sequence). CDR3 sequence: CASSLSGLVYSSPDTQYF. The CDR3, as DNA: TGTGCCAGCAGTTTATCGGGACTAGTCTATAGCTCACCAGATACGCAGTATTTT.

This clone has a count of ten or more. This chain links TRBV6-1 with TRBJ1-4, with a tentative D call TRBD1 (6 bases). From germline, CDR1 is MNHNS and CDR2 SASEGT. Between the trimmed V and J ends, which lost 1 base and 8 bases, there was a span of 17 bases. The CDR3 extends over 16 amino acids. The CDR3 is CASSEVGGQGNEKLFF. CDR3 nucleotide sequence: TGTGCCAGCAGTGAAGTGGGGGGGCAGGGGAACGAAAAACTGTTTTTT.

The chain couples TRBV7-9 to TRBJ1-1; 8 bases line up with TRBD1. This CDR3 region has 13 residues. In germline, CDR1 is SEHNR, CDR2 FQNEAQ (reference sequence). V shed 5 bases, J shed 7 bases, and the junction held 6 bases outside the gene matches. The CDR3: CASSTRQGNEAFF. CDR3 nucleotides: TGTGCCAGCAGCACCCGACAGGGGAATGAAGCTTTCTTT.

This clone has more than one count but fewer than ten. This sequence joins TRBV4-3 and TRBJ2-5, with D maybe TRBD2 (5 bases). Germline V gene data show CDR1 as LGHNA and CDR2 as YSLEER. The CDR3 has 16 amino acids. V was trimmed by 0 bases and J by 4 bases, leaving 15 bases between them. The CDR3, as DNA: TGCGCCAGCAGCCAAGATGAGGGCCGACTGAGAGAGACCCAGTACTTC. It specifies CASSQDEGRLRETQYF.